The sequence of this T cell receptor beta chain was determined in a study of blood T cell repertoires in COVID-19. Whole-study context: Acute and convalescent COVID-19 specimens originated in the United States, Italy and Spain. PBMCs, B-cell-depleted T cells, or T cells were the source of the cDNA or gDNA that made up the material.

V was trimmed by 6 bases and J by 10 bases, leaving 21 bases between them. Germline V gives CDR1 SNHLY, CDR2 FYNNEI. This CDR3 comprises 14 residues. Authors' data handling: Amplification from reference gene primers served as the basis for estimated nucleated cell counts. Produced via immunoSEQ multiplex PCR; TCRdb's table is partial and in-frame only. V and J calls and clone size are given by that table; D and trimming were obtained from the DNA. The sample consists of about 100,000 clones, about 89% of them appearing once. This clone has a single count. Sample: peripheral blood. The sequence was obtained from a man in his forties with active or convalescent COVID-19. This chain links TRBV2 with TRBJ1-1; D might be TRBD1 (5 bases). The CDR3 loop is CASRAGSGPLGAFF. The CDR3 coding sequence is TGTGCCAGCAGAGCCGGCTCAGGGCCCTTAGGAGCTTTCTTT. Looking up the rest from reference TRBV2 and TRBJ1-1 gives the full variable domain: EPEVTQTPSHQVTQMGQEVILRCVPISNHLYFYWYRQILGQKVEFLVSFYNNEISEKSEIFDDQFSVERPDGSNFTLKIRSTKLEDSAMYFCASRAGSGPLGAFFGQGTRLTVV.